These T cell receptor beta chains were read from a single sample in a study of tumor-infiltrating lymphocytes in localized non-small cell lung cancer. The assay was immunoSEQ multiplex PCR, and TCRdb's table has in-frame clones only and misses some. Among under 20,000 clones listed, around 76% were seen once. What was sequenced was lung tumor tissue. The source is a human donor with non-small cell lung cancer. CDR3s include the opening cysteine and the closing phenylalanine or tryptophan. Each record gives: clone size, J gene, V gene, CDR3 protein. Clone size is given for some rows only: seen once, a few or many times, or a class if the clone is expanded.

once	TRBJ2-3	TRBV5-4	CASSRSGGVTDTQYF
NA	TRBJ1-4	TRBV19	CASSVRIGEKLFF
few	TRBJ1-3	TRBV19	CASSIAVGTGNTIYF
NA	TRBJ2-5	TRBV5-6	CASSSQGRGAETQYF
NA	TRBJ2-1	TRBV27	CASNRLAGAKYNEQFF
few	TRBJ1-1	TRBV7-8	CASSLGGQGQSSEAFF
NA	TRBJ1-4	TRBV30	CAWSLSGGEKLFF
NA	TRBJ1-5	TRBV4-3	CASSQEDGTGGQPQHF
NA	TRBJ2-7	TRBV5-1	CASSSGQDYEQYF
once	TRBJ2-5	TRBV2	CASKYQETQYF
NA	TRBJ2-6	TRBV7-2	CASSPFTSGANVLTF
once	TRBJ1-2	TRBV11-2	CASSWAGGGYGYTF
once	TRBJ1-5	TRBV11-1	CASSKDRVGNQPQHF
NA	TRBJ1-5	TRBV6-5	CASSPEGAESQPQHF
NA	TRBJ2-5	TRBV7-6	CASSLGLAGGQETQYF
few	TRBJ2-5	TRBV20-1	CSSTGMTQYF
NA	TRBJ2-3	TRBV7-3	CASSLKGAVWDTQYF
medium-sized	TRBJ2-7	TRBV7-8	CASSPGRAAGGTYEQYF
NA	TRBJ1-2	TRBV2	CASSEAGRRGNGYTF
NA	TRBJ2-1	TRBV5-5	CASSLTNNEQFF
NA	TRBJ2-7	TRBV30	CAWSGGREYEQYF
NA	TRBJ2-7	TRBV7-2	CASSLGSGNSYEQYF
NA	TRBJ1-2	TRBV7-9	CASSLWDYHGYTF
NA	TRBJ1-3	TRBV7-2	CASSLLKTGSLGNTIYF
NA	TRBJ2-1	TRBV27	CASSLTFSYNEQFF
NA	TRBJ1-5	TRBV7-2	CASSLAAGANQPQHF
NA	TRBJ1-2	TRBV11-2	CASSLGTFYGYTF
NA	TRBJ1-5	TRBV2	CASSRQANQPQHF